The entry below describes one T cell receptor beta chain. This sample is part of a study of blood T cell repertoires in COVID-19. About the study: Samples came from the United States, Italy and Spain, spanning acute and convalescent COVID-19. The analysed material was cDNA or gDNA that came from T cells, B-cell-depleted T cells, or PBMCs.

The V gene's germline CDR1 is KGHSH and CDR2 LQKENI. Trimming cost V 3 bases and J 2 bases, with 9 bases left between them. This CDR3 is built from 14 residues. How the authors handled the data: Reference gene primers were amplified, and this amplification served to estimate nucleated cell counts. Assay used: immunoSEQ multiplex PCR; TCRdb lists only in-frame clones, some missing. V, J and clone size were drawn from that table, and D and trimming were deduced from the DNA. Of 200,000 to 250,000 clones in the sample, about 88% were seen once. This chain connects TRBV18 to TRBJ2-3; perhaps TRBD1 as D (6 bases). This receptor was taken from a man aged 55 to 69 with acute or convalescent COVID-19. Sequences were obtained from peripheral blood. Here the CDR3 reads CASSPLGATDTQYF. The CDR3 region has the DNA TGTGCCAGCTCACCGTTGGGGGCCACAGATACGCAGTATTTT.